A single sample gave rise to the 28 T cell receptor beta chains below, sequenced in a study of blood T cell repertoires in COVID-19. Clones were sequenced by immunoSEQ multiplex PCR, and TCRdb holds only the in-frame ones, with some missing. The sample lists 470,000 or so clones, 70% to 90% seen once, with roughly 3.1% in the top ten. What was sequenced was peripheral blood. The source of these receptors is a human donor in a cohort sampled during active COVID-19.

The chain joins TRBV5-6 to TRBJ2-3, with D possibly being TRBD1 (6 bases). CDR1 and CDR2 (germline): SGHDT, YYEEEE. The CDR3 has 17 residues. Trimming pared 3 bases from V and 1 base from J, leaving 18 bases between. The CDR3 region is CASSWGVGHRGTDTQYF. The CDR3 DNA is TGTGCCAGCAGCTGGGGAGTGGGGCACAGGGGCACAGATACGCAGTATTTT.

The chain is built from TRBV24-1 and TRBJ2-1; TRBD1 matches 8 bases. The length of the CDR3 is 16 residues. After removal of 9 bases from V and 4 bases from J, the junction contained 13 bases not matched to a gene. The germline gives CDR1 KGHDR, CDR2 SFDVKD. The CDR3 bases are TGTGCCACCTCCCAGGGGGCACTCGGACGGTACAATGAGCAGTTCTTC. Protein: CATSQGALGRYNEQFF.

The CDR3 sequence is CASSLVARQYEQYF. CDR3 nucleotides: TGCGCCAGCAGCTTGGTGGCCCGCCAATACGAGCAGTACTTC. V gene TRBV5-1 combines with J gene TRBJ2-7, with D unclear. Trimming shortened V by 0 bases and J by 4 bases, and 11 bases separated the two germline ends. From germline, CDR1 is SGHRS and CDR2 YFSETQ. This CDR3 contains 14 residues.

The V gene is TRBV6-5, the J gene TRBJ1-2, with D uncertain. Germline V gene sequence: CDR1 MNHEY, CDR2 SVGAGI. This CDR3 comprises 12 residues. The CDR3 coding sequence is TGTGCTGCAGGCCCCGGGGTGGGTGGCTACACCTTC. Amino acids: CAAGPGVGGYTF.

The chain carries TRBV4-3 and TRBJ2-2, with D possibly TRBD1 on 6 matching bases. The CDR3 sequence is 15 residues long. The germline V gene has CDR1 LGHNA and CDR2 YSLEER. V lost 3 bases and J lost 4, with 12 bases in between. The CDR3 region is CASSHSDRGTGELFF. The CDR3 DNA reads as TGCGCCAGCAGCCATTCGGACAGAGGCACCGGGGAGCTGTTTTTT.

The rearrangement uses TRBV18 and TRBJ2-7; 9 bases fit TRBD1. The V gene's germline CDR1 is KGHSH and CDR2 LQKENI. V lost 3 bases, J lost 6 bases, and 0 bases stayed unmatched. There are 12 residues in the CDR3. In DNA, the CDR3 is TGTGCCAGCTCACCGGGACAGGGCGAGCAGTACTTC. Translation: CASSPGQGEQYF.

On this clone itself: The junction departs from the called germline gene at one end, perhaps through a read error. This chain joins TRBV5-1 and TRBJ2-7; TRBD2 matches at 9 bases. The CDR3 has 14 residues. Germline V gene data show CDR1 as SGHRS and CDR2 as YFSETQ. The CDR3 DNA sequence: TGCGCCAGCAGTTTGGCTAGCGGGAATTACGAGCAGTACTTC. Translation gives CASSLASGNYEQYF.

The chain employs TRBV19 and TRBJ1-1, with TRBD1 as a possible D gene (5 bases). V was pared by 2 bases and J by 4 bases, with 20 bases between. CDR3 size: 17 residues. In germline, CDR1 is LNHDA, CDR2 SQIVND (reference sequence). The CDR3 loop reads CASSITPRGERSTEAFF. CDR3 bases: TGTGCCAGTAGTATAACCCCGCGGGGGGAGAGGAGCACTGAAGCTTTCTTT.

CDR3 nucleotides: TGTGCCAGTACCCCAGCGGCCACCTACAATGAGCAGTTCTTC. Its translation is CASTPAATYNEQFF. The V gene is TRBV19, the J gene TRBJ2-1; D might be TRBD2 (5 bases). With 7 bases removed from V and 2 bases from J, the gap between germline ends came to 12 bases. Germline V gives CDR1 LNHDA, CDR2 SQIVND (reference sequence). This CDR3 spans 14 amino acids.

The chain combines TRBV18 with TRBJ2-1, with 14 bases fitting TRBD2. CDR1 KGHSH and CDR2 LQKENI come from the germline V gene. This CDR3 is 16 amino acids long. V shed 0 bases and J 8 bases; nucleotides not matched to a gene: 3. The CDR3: CASSPPGLAGGHEQFF. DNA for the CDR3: TGTGCCAGCTCACCACCCGGACTAGCGGGAGGACATGAGCAGTTCTTC.

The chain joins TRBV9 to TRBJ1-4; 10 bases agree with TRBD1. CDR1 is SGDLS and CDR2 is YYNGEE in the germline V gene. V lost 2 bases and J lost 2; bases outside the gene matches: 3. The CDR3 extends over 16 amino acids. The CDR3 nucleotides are TGTGCCAGCAGCGTCGGGACAGGGGCGACTAATGAAAAACTGTTTTTT. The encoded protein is CASSVGTGATNEKLFF.

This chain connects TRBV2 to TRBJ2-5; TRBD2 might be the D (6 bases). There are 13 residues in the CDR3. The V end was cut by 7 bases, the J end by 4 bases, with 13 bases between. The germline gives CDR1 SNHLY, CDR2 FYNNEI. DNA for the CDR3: TGTGCCAGCAATGGGGCGGGGACAGAGACCCAGTACTTC. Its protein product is CASNGAGTETQYF.

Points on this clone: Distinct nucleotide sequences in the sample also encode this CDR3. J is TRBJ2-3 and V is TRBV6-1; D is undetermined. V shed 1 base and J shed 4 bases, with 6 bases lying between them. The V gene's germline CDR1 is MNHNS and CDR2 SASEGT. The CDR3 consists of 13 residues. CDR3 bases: TGTGCCAGCAGTGAAGTTAGAGCAGATACGCAGTATTTT. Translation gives CASSEVRADTQYF.

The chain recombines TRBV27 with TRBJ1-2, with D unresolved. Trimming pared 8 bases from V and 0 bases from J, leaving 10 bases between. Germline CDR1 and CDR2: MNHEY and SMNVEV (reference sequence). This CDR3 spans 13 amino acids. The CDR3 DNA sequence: TGTGCCAGCTCGGACGGGACTAACTATGGCTACACCTTC. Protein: CASSDGTNYGYTF.

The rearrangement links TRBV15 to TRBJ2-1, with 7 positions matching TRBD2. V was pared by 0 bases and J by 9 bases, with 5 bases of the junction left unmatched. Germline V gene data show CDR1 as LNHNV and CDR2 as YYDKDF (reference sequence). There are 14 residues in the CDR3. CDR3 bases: TGTGCCACCAGCAGAGATTGGGCTAGCGGTGAGCAGTTCTTC. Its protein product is CATSRDWASGEQFF.

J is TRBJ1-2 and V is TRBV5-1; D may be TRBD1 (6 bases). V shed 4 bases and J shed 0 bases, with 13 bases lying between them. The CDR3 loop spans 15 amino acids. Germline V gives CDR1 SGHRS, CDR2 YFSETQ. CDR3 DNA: TGCGCCAGCAGCGCAGACAGGAGAACTAACTATGGCTACACCTTC. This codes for CASSADRRTNYGYTF.

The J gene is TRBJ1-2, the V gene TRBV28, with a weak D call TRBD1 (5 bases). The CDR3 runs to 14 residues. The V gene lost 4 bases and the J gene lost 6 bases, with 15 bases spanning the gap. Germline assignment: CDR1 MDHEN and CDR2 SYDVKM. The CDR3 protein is CASSWGNSFNGYTF. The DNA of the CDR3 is TGTGCCAGCAGTTGGGGCAACTCTTTCAATGGCTACACCTTC.

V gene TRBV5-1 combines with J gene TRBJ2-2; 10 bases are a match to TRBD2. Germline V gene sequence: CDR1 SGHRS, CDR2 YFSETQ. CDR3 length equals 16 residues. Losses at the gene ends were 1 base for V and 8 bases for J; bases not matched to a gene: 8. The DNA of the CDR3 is TGCGCCAGCAGCTTGATGGGGCTAGCGGGAGCGGGGGAGCTGTTTTTT. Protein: CASSLMGLAGAGELFF.

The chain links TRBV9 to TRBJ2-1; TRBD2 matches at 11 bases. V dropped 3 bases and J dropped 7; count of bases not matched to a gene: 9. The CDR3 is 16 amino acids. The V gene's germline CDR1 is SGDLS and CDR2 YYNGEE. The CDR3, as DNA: TGTGCCAGCAGCGGCAAACTAGCGGGAGTGAAGAATGAGCAGTTCTTC. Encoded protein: CASSGKLAGVKNEQFF.

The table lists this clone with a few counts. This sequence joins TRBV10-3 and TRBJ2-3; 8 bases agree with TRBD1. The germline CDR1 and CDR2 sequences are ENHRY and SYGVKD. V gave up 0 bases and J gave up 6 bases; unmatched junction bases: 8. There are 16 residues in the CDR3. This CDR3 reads CAISESPGGAADTQYF. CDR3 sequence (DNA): TGTGCCATCAGTGAGTCACCAGGGGGCGCGGCCGATACGCAGTATTTT.

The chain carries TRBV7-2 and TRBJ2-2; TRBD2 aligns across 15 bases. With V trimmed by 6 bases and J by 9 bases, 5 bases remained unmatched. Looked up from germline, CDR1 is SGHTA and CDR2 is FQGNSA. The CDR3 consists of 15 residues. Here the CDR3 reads CASSKGLAGGRELFF. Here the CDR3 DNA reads TGTGCCAGCAGTAAGGGACTAGCGGGAGGAAGGGAGCTGTTTTTT.

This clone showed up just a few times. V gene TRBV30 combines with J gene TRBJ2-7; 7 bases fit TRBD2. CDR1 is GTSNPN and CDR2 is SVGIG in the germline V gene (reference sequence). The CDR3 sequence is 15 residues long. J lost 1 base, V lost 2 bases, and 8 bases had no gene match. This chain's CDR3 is CAWSQSGMRSYEQYF. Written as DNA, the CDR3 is TGTGCCTGGAGTCAAAGCGGGATGAGATCCTACGAGCAGTACTTC.

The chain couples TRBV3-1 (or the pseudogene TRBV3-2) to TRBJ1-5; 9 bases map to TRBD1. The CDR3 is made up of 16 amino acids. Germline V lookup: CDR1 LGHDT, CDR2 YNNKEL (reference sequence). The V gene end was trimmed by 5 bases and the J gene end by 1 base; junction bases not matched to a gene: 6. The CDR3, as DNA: TGTGCCAGCAGCGCCCAACAGGGGGCCAGCAATCAGCCCCAGCATTTT. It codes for CASSAQQGASNQPQHF.

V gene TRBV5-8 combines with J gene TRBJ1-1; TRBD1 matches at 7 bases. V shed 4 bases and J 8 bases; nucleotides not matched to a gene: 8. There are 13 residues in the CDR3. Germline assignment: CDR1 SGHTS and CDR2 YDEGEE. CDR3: CASSQDRTAEAFF. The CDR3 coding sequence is TGTGCCAGCAGCCAGGACAGGACAGCCGAAGCTTTCTTT.

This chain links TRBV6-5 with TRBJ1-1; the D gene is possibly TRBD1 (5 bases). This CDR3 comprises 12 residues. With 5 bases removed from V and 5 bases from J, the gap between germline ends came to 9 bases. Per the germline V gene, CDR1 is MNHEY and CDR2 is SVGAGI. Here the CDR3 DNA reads TGTGCCAGCAGTCGCCAGGGTACTGAAGCTTTCTTT. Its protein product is CASSRQGTEAFF.

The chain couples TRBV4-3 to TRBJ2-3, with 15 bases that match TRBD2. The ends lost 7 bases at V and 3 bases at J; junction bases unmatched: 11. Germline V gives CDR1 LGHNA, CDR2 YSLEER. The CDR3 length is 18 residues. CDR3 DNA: TGCGCCAGCAACCGTCGGACTAGCGGGAGGGGGGGGACAGATACGCAGTATTTT. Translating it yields CASNRRTSGRGGTDTQYF.

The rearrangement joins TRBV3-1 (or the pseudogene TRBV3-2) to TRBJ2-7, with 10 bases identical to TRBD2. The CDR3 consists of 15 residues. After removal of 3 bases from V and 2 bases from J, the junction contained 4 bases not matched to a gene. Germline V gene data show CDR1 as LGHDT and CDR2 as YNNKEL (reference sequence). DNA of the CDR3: TGTGCCAGCAGCCATTCTAGCGGGAGTCCCTACGAGCAGTACTTC. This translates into CASSHSSGSPYEQYF.

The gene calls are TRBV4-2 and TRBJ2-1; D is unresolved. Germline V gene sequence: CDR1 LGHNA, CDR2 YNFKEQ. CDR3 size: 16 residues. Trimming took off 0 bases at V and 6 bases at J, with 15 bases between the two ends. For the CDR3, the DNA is TGTGCCAGCAGCCAAGATTTACTGGCGGAAGGCAATGAGCAGTTCTTC. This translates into CASSQDLLAEGNEQFF.